This T cell receptor (beta chain) was retrieved from a study of blood T cell repertoires in COVID-19. Study-wide context: Whether acute or convalescent, the COVID-19 samples came from the United States, Italy and Spain.

A COVID-19 case was met by exposed participants within 2 weeks before study entry. The assay was immunoSEQ multiplex PCR, and TCRdb's table has in-frame clones only and misses some. Seen here are 130,000 to 150,000 clones, 87% observed once, and the top ten hold approximately 3.7%. The CDR3 length is 15 residues. Trimming took 7 bases from V and 4 from J, leaving 18 bases between them. Germline lookup yields CDR1 SGDLS and CDR2 YYNGEE. The TCR comes from a woman aged 35 to 49 who had been exposed to COVID-19. Input material: PBMCs or T cells enriched from blood (not recorded which). The chain is built from TRBV9 and TRBJ1-5; D is perhaps TRBD1 (5 bases). The CDR3 region has the DNA TGTGCCAGCTCGTGGGGAGGGGATGGGAATCAGCCCCAGCATTTT. It yields the protein CASSWGGDGNQPQHF. Variable domain in full (rest from reference TRBV9 and TRBJ1-5): DSGVTQTPKHLITATGQRVTLRCSPRSGDLSVYWYQQSLDQGLQFLIQYYNGEERAKGNILERFSAQQFPDLHSELNLSSLELGDSALYFCASSWGGDGNQPQHFGDGTRLSIL.